The rows below give T cell receptor beta chains drawn from one sample of a study of neoadjuvant anti-PD-1 for oral cavity cancer. Sequenced by immunoSEQ multiplex PCR; TCRdb stores in-frame clones only, minus some. The table lists around 13,000 clones, around three fifths of them singletons. This sample comprised PBMCs, obtained before nivolumab (anti-PD-1) treatment. The origin of the receptors is a person aged 40 to 85 with oral cavity squamous cell carcinoma. The CDR3 runs from the conserved cysteine through the conserved F or W. The order of the fields is D gene, V gene, clone size, J gene, CDR3 DNA, CDR3 protein. The D gene is left open where the match is weak. Only part of the rows carry a size: once, few, many, or a class if the clone is expanded.

-	TRBV7-9	-	TRBJ1-2	TGTGCCAGCAGCTTCGCCCAAACCTATGGCTACACCTTC	CASSFAQTYGYTF
-	TRBV5-8	-	TRBJ1-5	TGTGCCAGCAGCAGGGGGGACGGTAGCAATCAGCCCCAGCATTTT	CASSRGDGSNQPQHF
-	TRBV28	once	TRBJ2-3	TGTGCCAGCAGTCCCCCTCGGAGGGGGGAAACAGATACGCAGTATTTT	CASSPPRRGETDTQYF
TRBD2	TRBV28	-	TRBJ2-3	TGTGCCAGCAGGACTAGCGGCCTCGCAGATACGCAGTATTTT	CASRTSGLADTQYF
TRBD2	TRBV10-1	-	TRBJ2-1	TGCGCCAGCAGTGATCCGGGACTAGCGAACAATGAGCAGTTCTTC	CASSDPGLANNEQFF
TRBD2	TRBV11-2	-	TRBJ2-1	TGTGCCAGCAGCCAAGGACTAGGTGGAGGGGAGCAGTTCTTC	CASSQGLGGGEQFF
TRBD1	TRBV6-5	-	TRBJ1-1	TGTGCCAGCAGTAAAACGGGACAGGGGGCCTCTGAAGCTTTCTTT	CASSKTGQGASEAFF
-	TRBV12-5	-	TRBJ1-2	TGTGCTAGTGGTTGGGGGCAGGGGATAGACTACACCTTC	CASGWGQGIDYTF
TRBD1	TRBV5-1	few	TRBJ1-1	TGCGCCAGCAGCGCCGGACAGGGGGCGATGAACACTGAAGCTTTCTTT	CASSAGQGAMNTEAFF
TRBD1	TRBV10-1	-	TRBJ2-4	TGCGCCAGCAGTAAAGGACAGGGGATAGAAATGGCCAAAAACATTCAGTACTTC	CASSKGQGIEMAKNIQYF
-	TRBV20-1	-	TRBJ1-1	TGCAGTGCTCCCTGGACTAAGGCTTTCTTT	CSAPWTKAFF
TRBD2	TRBV5-6	few	TRBJ2-4	TGTGCCAGCAGCTTGTTGGCTAGCGGGAGGCTGTCAGCCAAAAACATTCAGTACTTC	CASSLLASGRLSAKNIQYF
TRBD1	TRBV19	-	TRBJ2-2	TGTGCCAGTAGGCGACAGGGCCGGCGATTCTACACCGGGGAGCTGTTTTTT	CASRRQGRRFYTGELFF
-	TRBV10-3	-	TRBJ2-3	TGTGCCATCAGCAGGGACAGCACAGATACGCAGTATTTT	CAISRDSTDTQYF
-	TRBV2	-	TRBJ1-2	TGTGCCAGTTCCAAAGATTGGAACTATGGCTACACCTTC	CASSKDWNYGYTF
TRBD2	TRBV5-4	few	TRBJ2-5	TGTGCCAGCAGCTTGTGGGGACTAGCGGGGGGGGAGACCCAGTACTTC	CASSLWGLAGGETQYF
-	TRBV27	few	TRBJ1-4	TGTGCCAGCAGTTTAAGTGGGAGGGAAAAACTGTTTTTT	CASSLSGREKLFF
-	TRBV6-5	-	TRBJ2-5	TGTGCCAGCAGTTACTCAGGACTCAGCGAAGAGACCCAGTACTTC	CASSYSGLSEETQYF
-	TRBV5-5	-	TRBJ1-5	TGTGCCAGCAGCTTGGGAGGGACCAATCAGCCCCAGCATTTT	CASSLGGTNQPQHF
-	TRBV30	-	TRBJ1-6	TGTGCCTGGAGTGGACAACAGTCACCCCTCCACTTT	CAWSGQQSPLHF
-	TRBV4-2	once	TRBJ2-5	TGTGCCAGCAGCTTAGACCCGAAAGAGACCCAGTACTTC	CASSLDPKETQYF
-	TRBV19	-	TRBJ2-7	TGTGCCAGTAGTAGGGGGGTCGAGCAGTACTTC	CASSRGVEQYF
-	TRBV11-3	-	TRBJ2-3	TGTGCCAGCAGCTCGGGCACAGATACGCAGTATTTT	CASSSGTDTQYF
-	TRBV5-1	-	TRBJ2-1	TGCGCCAGCAGCTTCACGCAGGGGAGCTCCTACAATGAGCAGTTCTTC	CASSFTQGSSYNEQFF
TRBD1	TRBV5-4	-	TRBJ1-6	TGTGCCAGCAGCTCAGGGGGGCCGACCTATAATTCACCCCTCCACTTT	CASSSGGPTYNSPLHF
-	TRBV19	few	TRBJ1-5	TGTGCCAGTAGCGCCCGAGACCGGAGGGGTAGGCATTTT	CASSARDRRGRHF
-	TRBV5-5	-	TRBJ1-1	TGTGCCAGCAGCCCCCGTGGAGGGTTGAACACTGAAGCTTTCTTT	CASSPRGGLNTEAFF
-	TRBV2	-	TRBJ2-2	TGTGCCAGCAGTGGCTTGGTTACGAACACCGGGGAGCTGTTTTTT	CASSGLVTNTGELFF
-	TRBV19	-	TRBJ2-7	TGTGCCAGTAGTATAGGCGCAGCGAGCTCCTACGAGCAGTACTTC	CASSIGAASSYEQYF
-	TRBV30	-	TRBJ1-1	TGTGCCTGGAAAGTTATGGCAGTAAACACTGAAGCTTTCTTT	CAWKVMAVNTEAFF
-	TRBV7-8	-	TRBJ2-3	TGTGCCAGCAGCTTTCTCCCGGCTAGCACAGATACGCAGTATTTT	CASSFLPASTDTQYF
-	TRBV23-1	once	TRBJ2-7	TGCGCCAGCAGTCCTCAGTGTTCCTACGAGCAGTACTTC	CASSPQCSYEQYF
TRBD1	TRBV4-2	-	TRBJ2-7	TGTGCCAGCAGCCCTATCGGGACAGGCCCCTACGAGCAGTACTTC	CASSPIGTGPYEQYF
TRBD1	TRBV6-1	-	TRBJ1-5	TGTGCCAGCAGTGTAGGACAGGGCGTCCCGGGTAGGCAGCCCCAGCATTTT	CASSVGQGVPGRQPQHF
-	TRBV19	-	TRBJ1-6	TGTGCCAGTAGTGACGGGAGTGCAGGGGTACGAAATTCACCCCTCCACTTT	CASSDGSAGVRNSPLHF
TRBD2	TRBV4-2	-	TRBJ2-7	TGTGCCAGCAGCCACACCCGCCCCGGGGGGGAAAGTCGCGAGCAGTACTTC	CASSHTRPGGESREQYF
-	TRBV10-3	-	TRBJ1-2	TGTGCCATCAGTGTGCGGGCAGAAGCTAACTATGGCTACACCTTC	CAISVRAEANYGYTF
-	TRBV2	-	TRBJ1-1	TGTGCCAGCAGTGGCGTCTTGAACACTGAAGCTTTCTTT	CASSGVLNTEAFF
TRBD1	TRBV9	-	TRBJ2-2	TGTGCCAGCAGCGTTCCCCGACAGGGAGCGACCGGGGAGCTGTTTTTT	CASSVPRQGATGELFF
-	TRBV15	once	TRBJ1-5	TGTGCCACCCTAGATAGACAGTTCGATAGCAATCAGCCCCAGCATTTT	CATLDRQFDSNQPQHF
-	TRBV2	-	TRBJ2-3	TGTGCCAGCAGTGAAGGTGCGGGGCCGAAAGATACGCAGTATTTT	CASSEGAGPKDTQYF
TRBD2	TRBV4-2	-	TRBJ2-5	TGTGCCAGCAGCCAAGAAAGAGGGCTAGCGGGAGGATTACAAAGTGGGGAGACCCAGTACTTC	CASSQERGLAGGLQSGETQYF
-	TRBV19	-	TRBJ2-7	TGTGCCAGTGTCAGGACCCTAGCGAACCAATACGAGCAGTACTTC	CASVRTLANQYEQYF
-	TRBV7-9	-	TRBJ1-5	TGTGCCAGCAGCTTAGAAGAAGGCCAGGCCCTCAATCAGCCCCAGCATTTT	CASSLEEGQALNQPQHF
-	TRBV10-1	-	TRBJ2-7	TGCGCCAGCAGTAGTCTCCGGGGATACGAGCAGTACTTC	CASSSLRGYEQYF